The entry below gives a single TCR beta chain sequence along with its context. Antigen: not known. Time point defined: neoterminal ileum biopsy at postoperative endoscopy, about 6 months after surgery. TCRB immunosequencing input was 400 to 650 nanograms of biopsy DNA per sample. Clones were sequenced by immunoSEQ multiplex PCR, and TCRdb holds only the in-frame ones, with some missing. The data contain roughly 62,000 clones, approximately 88% of them singletons. These data come from a study of T cell repertoires in ileal Crohn's disease. Study information: All patients had surgery for stricturing (about 60%) or penetrating (approximately 39%) disease. The M6 sample came from neoterminal ileum during colonoscopy after surgery.

Findings and caveats of the study: Compared with non-smokers, active smokers at surgery showed more clonal expansions.

The clonotype originates from an adult with Crohn's disease. Sequencing was done on a sample of ileal tissue.

CDR3: CASSFNLEGALYEQFF. In nucleotides, the CDR3 is TGTGCCAGCAGCTTTAATCTCGAGGGCGCTTTGTATGAGCAGTTCTTC. The gene calls are TRBV5-6 and TRBJ2-1; maybe TRBD2 (5 bases). Trimming cost V 2 bases and J 8 bases, with 20 bases left between them. The germline V gene has CDR1 SGHDT and CDR2 YYEEEE. CDR3 size: 16 residues. Looking up the rest from reference TRBV5-6 and TRBJ2-1 gives the full variable domain: DAGVTQSPTHLIKTRGQQVTLRCSPKSGHDTVSWYQQALGQGPQFIFQYYEEEERQRGNFPDRFSGHQFPNYSSELNVNALLLGDSALYLCASSFNLEGALYEQFFGPGTRLTVL.